The present T cell receptor (beta chain) was sequenced within a study of beta chain features in type 1 diabetes. The study's findings and limits: All four CD4+ subsets from Type 1 diabetes patients carried moderately but significantly shorter TCRB CDR3s. Possible PCR preference for shorter templates applied equally to patients and controls.

Trimming pared 4 bases from V and 1 base from J, leaving 15 bases between. Germline CDR1 and CDR2: LNHDA and SQIVND (reference sequence). The CDR3 is 16 residues long. Every bit of the isolated RNA underwent reverse transcription, so sequencing read expressed TCRB transcripts. Only in-frame clones appear in the TCRdb table, and some are missing; sequencing was by immunoSEQ multiplex PCR. This sample carries more than 60,000 clones, roughly 60% of them seen once, and the ten largest clones take about 2.2%. For this clone: The antigen remains undetermined.

This clonotype was sampled from a woman between 18 and 29 years old in good health. The sequenced material came from Tregs from blood. V gene TRBV19 combines with J gene TRBJ2-3, with a tentative D call TRBD2 (7 bases). The CDR3 here is CASSRWGGPGTDTQYF. The CDR3 region has the DNA TGTGCCAGTAGTAGGTGGGGGGGCCCCGGCACAGATACGCAGTATTTT.